One and the same sample provided the 8 T cell receptor beta chains below, sequenced in a study of blood T cell repertoires in COVID-19. The table came from immunoSEQ multiplex PCR; TCRdb's copy has only in-frame clones and leaves some out. The sample records around 370,000 clones, 90% being singletons. Sequenced material: peripheral blood. All receptors derive from a man between 18 and 35 years old with active or convalescent COVID-19.

The chain links TRBV4-3 to TRBJ1-2; possibly TRBD1 for D (5 bases). CDR3 length: 16 residues. The germline CDR1 and CDR2 sequences are LGHNA and YSLEER. The V end was cut by 0 bases, the J end by 7 bases, with 18 bases between. In nucleotides, the CDR3 is TGCGCCAGCAGCCAAGATCGGGGGTTGAGGGGAGGTGGCTACACCTTC. Translated: CASSQDRGLRGGGYTF.

The chain links TRBV9 to TRBJ2-1; 10 bases agree with TRBD2. Trimming at V came to 1 base and at J to 6 bases, leaving 1 base not matched to a gene. Germline CDR1 and CDR2: SGDLS and YYNGEE. The CDR3 has 14 residues. The CDR3 loop is CASSVLAGANEQFF. Here the CDR3 DNA reads TGTGCCAGCAGCGTACTAGCGGGAGCCAATGAGCAGTTCTTC.

The chain combines TRBV5-1 with TRBJ2-1; the match to TRBD2 covers 8 bases. Germline V CDR1 and CDR2: SGHRS, YFSETQ. With V trimmed by 2 bases and J by 2 bases, 6 bases remained unmatched. This CDR3 contains 16 residues. DNA of the CDR3: TGCGCCAGCAGCTTTGGACTAGCTGTCACCTACAATGAGCAGTTCTTC. It specifies CASSFGLAVTYNEQFF.

The V call is TRBV7-9, the J call TRBJ2-2; TRBD1 matches at 8 bases. The CDR3 covers 16 residues. Germline CDR1 reads SEHNR; CDR2 reads FQNEAQ (reference sequence). V lost 8 bases, J lost 0 bases, and 8 bases stayed unmatched. The CDR3: CASQGPTGANTGELFF. The CDR3 bases are TGTGCCAGCCAGGGGCCGACAGGGGCGAACACCGGGGAGCTGTTTTTT.

This chain connects TRBV19 to TRBJ1-4; 10 bases align to TRBD1. V lost 6 bases, J lost 6 bases, and 4 bases stayed unmatched. This CDR3 contains 14 residues. CDR1 is LNHDA and CDR2 is SQIVND in the germline V gene (reference sequence). CDR3 sequence (DNA): TGTGCCAGTAGGGACAGGGGGTCCGATGAAAAACTGTTTTTT. It yields the protein CASRDRGSDEKLFF.

This clone was found once. This rearrangement joins TRBV25-1 to TRBJ1-4; D is unclear. The germline V and J ends were trimmed by 1 base and 4 bases, with 19 bases remaining between them. The germline gives CDR1 MGHDK, CDR2 SYGVNS. The CDR3 sequence is 18 residues long. The CDR3 loop reads CASSEFPSRGRNNEKLFF. The CDR3 DNA follows: TGTGCCAGCAGTGAATTCCCTTCCCGCGGTAGAAATAATGAAAAACTGTTTTTT.

The chain joins TRBV3-1 (or the pseudogene TRBV3-2) to TRBJ2-5; 8 nucleotides agree with TRBD2. The CDR3 has 17 residues. Germline values: CDR1 LGHDT, CDR2 YNNKEL (reference sequence). Unmatched junction bases numbered 20, after V lost 8 bases and J lost 6 bases. Written as DNA, the CDR3 is TGTGCCAGCCGAAAATCCAGCGGGAGCGTTCCGAGAAAGACCCAGTACTTC. Translation: CASRKSSGSVPRKTQYF.

The chain carries TRBV7-8 and TRBJ1-5, with 7 bases lining up with TRBD1. CDR3 size: 14 residues. In germline, CDR1 is SGHVS, CDR2 FQNEAQ. V lost 1 base, J lost 8 bases, and 5 bases stayed unmatched. The CDR3 DNA reads as TGTGCCAGCAGCTTAGAGGCAGGGGGTAAGCCCCAGCATTTT. It is translated as CASSLEAGGKPQHF.